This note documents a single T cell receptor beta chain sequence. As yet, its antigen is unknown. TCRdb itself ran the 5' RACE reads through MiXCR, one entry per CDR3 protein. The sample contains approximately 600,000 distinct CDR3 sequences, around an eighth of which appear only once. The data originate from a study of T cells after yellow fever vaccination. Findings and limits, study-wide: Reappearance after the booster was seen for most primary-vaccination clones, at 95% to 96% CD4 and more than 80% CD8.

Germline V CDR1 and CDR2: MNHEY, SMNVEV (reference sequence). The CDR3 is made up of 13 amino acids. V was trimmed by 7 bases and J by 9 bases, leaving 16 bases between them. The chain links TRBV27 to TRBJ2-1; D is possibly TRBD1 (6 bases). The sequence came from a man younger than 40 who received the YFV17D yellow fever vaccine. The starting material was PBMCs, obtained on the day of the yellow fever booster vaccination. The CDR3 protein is CASNKQGWGEQFF. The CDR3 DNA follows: TGTGCCAGCAACAAACAGGGTTGGGGTGAGCAGTTCTTC.